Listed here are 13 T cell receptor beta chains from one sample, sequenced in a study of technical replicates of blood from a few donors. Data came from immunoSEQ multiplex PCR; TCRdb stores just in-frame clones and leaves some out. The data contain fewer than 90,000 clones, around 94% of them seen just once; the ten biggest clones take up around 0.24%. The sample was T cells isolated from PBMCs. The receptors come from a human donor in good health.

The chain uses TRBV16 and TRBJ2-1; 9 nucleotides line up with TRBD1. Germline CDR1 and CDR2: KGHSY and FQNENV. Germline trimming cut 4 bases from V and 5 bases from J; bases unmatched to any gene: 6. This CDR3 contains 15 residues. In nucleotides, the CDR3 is TGTGCCAGCAGCCTCTTACAGGGGGCGAACAATGAGCAGTTCTTC. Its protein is CASSLLQGANNEQFF.

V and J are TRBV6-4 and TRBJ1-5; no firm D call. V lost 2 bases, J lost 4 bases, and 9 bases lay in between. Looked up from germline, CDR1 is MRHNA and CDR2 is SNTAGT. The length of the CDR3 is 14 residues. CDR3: CASSDTAGNQPQHF. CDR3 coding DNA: TGTGCCAGCAGTGACACGGCAGGTAATCAGCCCCAGCATTTT.

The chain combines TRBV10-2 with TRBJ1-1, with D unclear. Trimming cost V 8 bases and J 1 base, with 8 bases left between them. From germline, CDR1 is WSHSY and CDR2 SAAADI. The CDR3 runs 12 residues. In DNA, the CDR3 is TGCGCCAGCTTCTCAGGGAACACTGAAGCTTTCTTT. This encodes CASFSGNTEAFF.

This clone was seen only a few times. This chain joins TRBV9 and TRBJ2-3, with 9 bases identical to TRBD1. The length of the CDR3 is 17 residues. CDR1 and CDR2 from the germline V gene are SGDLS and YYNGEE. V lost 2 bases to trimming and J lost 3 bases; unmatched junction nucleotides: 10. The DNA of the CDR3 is TGTGCCAGCAGCGTGGGACAGGGTCTGTCGGGAACAGATACGCAGTATTTT. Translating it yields CASSVGQGLSGTDTQYF.

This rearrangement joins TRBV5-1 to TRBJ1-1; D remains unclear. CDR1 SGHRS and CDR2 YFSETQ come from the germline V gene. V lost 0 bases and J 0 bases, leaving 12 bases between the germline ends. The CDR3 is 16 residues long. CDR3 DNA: TGCGCCAGCAGCTTGGGACATGGTAATTTGAACACTGAAGCTTTCTTT. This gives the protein CASSLGHGNLNTEAFF.

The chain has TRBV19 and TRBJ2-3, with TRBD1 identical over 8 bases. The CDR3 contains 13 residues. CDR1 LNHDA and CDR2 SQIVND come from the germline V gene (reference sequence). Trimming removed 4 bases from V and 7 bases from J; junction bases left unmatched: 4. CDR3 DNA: TGTGCCAGTAGTACGAACAGGGGGAATACGCAGTATTTT. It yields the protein CASSTNRGNTQYF.

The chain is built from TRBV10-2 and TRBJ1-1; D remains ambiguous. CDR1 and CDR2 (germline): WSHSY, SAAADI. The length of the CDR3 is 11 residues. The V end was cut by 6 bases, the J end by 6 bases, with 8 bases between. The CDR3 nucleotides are TGCGCCAGCAGATCTGGGCCTGAAGCTTTCTTT. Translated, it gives CASRSGPEAFF.

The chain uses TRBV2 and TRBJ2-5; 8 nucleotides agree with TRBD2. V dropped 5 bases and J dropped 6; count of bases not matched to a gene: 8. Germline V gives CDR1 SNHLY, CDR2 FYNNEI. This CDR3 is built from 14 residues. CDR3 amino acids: CASSSGTSGQTQYF. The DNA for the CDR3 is TGTGCCAGCAGTTCCGGGACTAGTGGGCAGACCCAGTACTTC.

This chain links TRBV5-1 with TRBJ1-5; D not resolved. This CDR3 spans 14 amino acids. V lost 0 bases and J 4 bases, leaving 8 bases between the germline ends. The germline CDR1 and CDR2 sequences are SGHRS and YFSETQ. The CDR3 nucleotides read TGCGCCAGCAGCTTGGCGGGGTCAAATCAGCCCCAGCATTTT. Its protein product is CASSLAGSNQPQHF.

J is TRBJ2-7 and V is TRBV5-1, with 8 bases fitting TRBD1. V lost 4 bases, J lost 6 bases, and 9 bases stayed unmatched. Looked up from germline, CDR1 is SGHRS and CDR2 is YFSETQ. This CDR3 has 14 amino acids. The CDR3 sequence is CASSPEWTGLEQYF. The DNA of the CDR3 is TGCGCCAGCAGCCCCGAGTGGACAGGGCTCGAGCAGTACTTC. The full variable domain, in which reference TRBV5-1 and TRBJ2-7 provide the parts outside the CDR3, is KAGVTQTPRYLIKTRGQQVTLSCSPISGHRSVSWYQQTPGQGLQFLFEYFSETQRNKGNFPGRFSGRQFSNSRSEMNVSTLELGDSALYLCASSPEWTGLEQYFGPGTRLTVT.

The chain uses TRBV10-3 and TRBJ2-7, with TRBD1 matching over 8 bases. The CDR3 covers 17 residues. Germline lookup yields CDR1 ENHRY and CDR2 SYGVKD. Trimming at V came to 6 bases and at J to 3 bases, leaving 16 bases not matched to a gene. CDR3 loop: CAIRHGQGKDSDYEQYF. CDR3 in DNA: TGTGCCATCAGACACGGACAGGGTAAGGACTCCGACTACGAGCAGTACTTC.

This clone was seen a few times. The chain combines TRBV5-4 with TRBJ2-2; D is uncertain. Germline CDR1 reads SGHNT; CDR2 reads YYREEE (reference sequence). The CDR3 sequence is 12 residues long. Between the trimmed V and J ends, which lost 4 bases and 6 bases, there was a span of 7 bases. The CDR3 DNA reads TGTGCCAGCAGCCCCTTGTCCGGGGAGCTGTTTTTT. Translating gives CASSPLSGELFF. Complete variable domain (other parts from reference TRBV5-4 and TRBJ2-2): ETGVTQSPTHLIKTRGQQVTLRCSSQSGHNTVSWYQQALGQGPQFIFQYYREEENGRGNFPPRFSGLQFPNYSSELNVNALELDDSALYLCASSPLSGELFFGEGSRLTVL.

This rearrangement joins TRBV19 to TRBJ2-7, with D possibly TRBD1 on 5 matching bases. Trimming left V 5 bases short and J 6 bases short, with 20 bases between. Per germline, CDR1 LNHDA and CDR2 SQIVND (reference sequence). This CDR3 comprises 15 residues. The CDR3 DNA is TGTGCCAGTAGTTTCTACGTGGCAGGGTCGACCGAGCAGTACTTC. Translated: CASSFYVAGSTEQYF.